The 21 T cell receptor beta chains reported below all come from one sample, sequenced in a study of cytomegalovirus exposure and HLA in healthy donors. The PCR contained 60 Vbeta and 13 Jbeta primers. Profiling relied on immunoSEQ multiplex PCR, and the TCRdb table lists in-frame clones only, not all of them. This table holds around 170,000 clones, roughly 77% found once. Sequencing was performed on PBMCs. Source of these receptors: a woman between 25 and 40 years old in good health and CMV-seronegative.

The CDR3 spells CASSLQGGMNTEAFF. The CDR3 DNA reads TGTGCCAGCTCACTACAGGGAGGGATGAACACTGAAGCTTTCTTT. The chain joins TRBV18 to TRBJ1-1; D possibly corresponds to TRBD1 (6 bases). This CDR3 has 15 amino acids. Germline V gene lookup returns CDR1 KGHSH and CDR2 LQKENI. The ends were cut back, 4 bases at V and 0 bases at J, with 12 bases in the middle.

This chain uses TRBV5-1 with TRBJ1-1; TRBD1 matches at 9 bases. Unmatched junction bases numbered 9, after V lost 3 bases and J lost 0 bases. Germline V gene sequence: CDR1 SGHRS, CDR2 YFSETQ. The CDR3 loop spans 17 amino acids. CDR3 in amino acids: CASSSTGGIPLNTEAFF. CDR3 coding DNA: TGCGCCAGCAGCTCTACAGGGGGCATCCCATTGAACACTGAAGCTTTCTTT.

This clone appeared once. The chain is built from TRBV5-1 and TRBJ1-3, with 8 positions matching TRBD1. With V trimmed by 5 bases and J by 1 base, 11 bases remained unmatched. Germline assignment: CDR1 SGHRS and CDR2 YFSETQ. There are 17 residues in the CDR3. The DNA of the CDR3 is TGCGCCAGCAGACCCGGAGGGACAGGAAGATCTGGAAACACCATATATTTT. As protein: CASRPGGTGRSGNTIYF.

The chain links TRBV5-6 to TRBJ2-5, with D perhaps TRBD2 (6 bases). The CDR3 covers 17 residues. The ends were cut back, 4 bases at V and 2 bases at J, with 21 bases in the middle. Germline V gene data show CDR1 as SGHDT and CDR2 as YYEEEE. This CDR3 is CASSTPWASEKQETQYF. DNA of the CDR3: TGTGCCAGCAGCACCCCCTGGGCTAGCGAAAAACAAGAGACCCAGTACTTC. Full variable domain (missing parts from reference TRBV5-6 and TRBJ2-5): DAGVTQSPTHLIKTRGQQVTLRCSPKSGHDTVSWYQQALGQGPQFIFQYYEEEERQRGNFPDRFSGHQFPNYSSELNVNALLLGDSALYLCASSTPWASEKQETQYFGPGTRLLVL.

In DNA form, the CDR3 reads TGTGCCAGCAGCTTGGTGATGGGACAGGGGACCCAGTACTTC. Protein sequence: CASSLVMGQGTQYF. The chain is built from TRBV5-6 and TRBJ2-5; TRBD1 matches at 9 bases. After removal of 0 bases from V and 7 bases from J, the junction contained 4 bases not matched to a gene. CDR1 is SGHDT and CDR2 is YYEEEE in the germline V gene. The length of the CDR3 is 14 residues. The full variable domain, its missing parts supplied by reference TRBV5-6 and TRBJ2-5, is DAGVTQSPTHLIKTRGQQVTLRCSPKSGHDTVSWYQQALGQGPQFIFQYYEEEERQRGNFPDRFSGHQFPNYSSELNVNALLLGDSALYLCASSLVMGQGTQYFGPGTRLLVL.

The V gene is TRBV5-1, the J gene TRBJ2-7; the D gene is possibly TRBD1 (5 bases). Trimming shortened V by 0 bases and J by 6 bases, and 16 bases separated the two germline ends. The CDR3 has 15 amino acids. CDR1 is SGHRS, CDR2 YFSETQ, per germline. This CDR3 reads CASSLELAGKGEQYF. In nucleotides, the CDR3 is TGCGCCAGCAGCTTGGAATTGGCAGGGAAGGGCGAGCAGTACTTC.

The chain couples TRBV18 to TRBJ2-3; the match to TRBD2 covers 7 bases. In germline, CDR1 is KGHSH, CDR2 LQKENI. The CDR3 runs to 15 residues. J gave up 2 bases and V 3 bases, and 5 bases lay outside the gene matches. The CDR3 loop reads CASSPWSGDTDTQYF. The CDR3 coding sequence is TGTGCCAGCTCACCGTGGAGCGGGGACACAGATACGCAGTATTTT.

The CDR3 DNA is TGTGCCAGCAGCTTGGGGGGGGGCACCGGGGAGCTGTTTTTT. This sequence encodes CASSLGGGTGELFF. V and J are TRBV5-6 and TRBJ2-2; 7 bases are shared with TRBD2. The germline V gene has CDR1 SGHDT and CDR2 YYEEEE. V was clipped by 0 bases and J by 4 bases; unmatched bases: 0. This CDR3 region has 14 residues.

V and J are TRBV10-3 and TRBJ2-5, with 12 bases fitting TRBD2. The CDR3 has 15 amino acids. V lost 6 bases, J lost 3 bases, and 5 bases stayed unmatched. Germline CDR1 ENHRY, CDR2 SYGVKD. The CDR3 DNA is TGTGCCATCAGGCCGGGACTAGCGGGTGAAGAGACCCAGTACTTC. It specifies CAIRPGLAGEETQYF.

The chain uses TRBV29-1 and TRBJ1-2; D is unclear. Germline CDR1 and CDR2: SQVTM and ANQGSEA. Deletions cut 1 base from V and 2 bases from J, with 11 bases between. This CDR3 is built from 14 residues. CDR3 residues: CSVEVSGLNYGYTF. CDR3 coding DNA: TGCAGCGTTGAAGTCTCAGGACTCAACTATGGCTACACCTTC. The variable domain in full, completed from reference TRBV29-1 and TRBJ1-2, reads SAVISQKPSRDICQRGTSLTIQCQVDSQVTMMFWYRQQPGQSLTLIATANQGSEATYESGFVIDKFPISRPNLTFSTLTVSNMSPEDSSIYLCSVEVSGLNYGYTFGSGTRLTVV.

CDR3 nucleotide sequence: TGTGCCAGCAGCTCTCCCGTTTTTGTCAGGGGCACTGAAGCTTTCTTT. Translation: CASSSPVFVRGTEAFF. V and J are TRBV11-2 and TRBJ1-1; tentative D call: TRBD1 (6 bases). V gave up 4 bases and J gave up 4 bases, with 19 bases separating them. The CDR3 consists of 16 residues. The germline V gene encodes CDR1 SGHAT and CDR2 FQNNGV.

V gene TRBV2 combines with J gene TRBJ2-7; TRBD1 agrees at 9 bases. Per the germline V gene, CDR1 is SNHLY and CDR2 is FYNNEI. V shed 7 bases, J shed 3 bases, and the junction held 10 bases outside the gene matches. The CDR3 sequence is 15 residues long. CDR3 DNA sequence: TGTGCCAGCACCACGCCGGGACAGGGTTTCTACGAGCAGTACTTC. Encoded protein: CASTTPGQGFYEQYF.

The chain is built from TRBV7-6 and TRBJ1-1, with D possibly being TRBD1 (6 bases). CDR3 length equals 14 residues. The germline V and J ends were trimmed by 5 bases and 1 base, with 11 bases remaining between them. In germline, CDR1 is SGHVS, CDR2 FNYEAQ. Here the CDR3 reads CASSPVGGNTEAFF. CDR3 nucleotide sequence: TGTGCCAGCAGCCCAGTAGGGGGGAACACTGAAGCTTTCTTT.

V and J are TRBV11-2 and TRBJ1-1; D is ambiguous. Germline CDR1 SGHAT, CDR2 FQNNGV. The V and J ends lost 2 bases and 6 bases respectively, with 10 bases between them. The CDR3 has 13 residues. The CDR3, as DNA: TGTGCCAGCAGCTTACTGCGGGGAGCTGAAGCTTTCTTT. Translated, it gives CASSLLRGAEAFF.

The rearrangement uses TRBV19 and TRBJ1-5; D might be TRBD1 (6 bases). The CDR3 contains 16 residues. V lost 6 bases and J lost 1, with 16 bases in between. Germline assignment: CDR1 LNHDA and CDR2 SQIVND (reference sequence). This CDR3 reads CASSPGQSLSNQPQHF. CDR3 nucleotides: TGTGCCAGTAGCCCTGGACAGAGCCTAAGCAATCAGCCCCAGCATTTT. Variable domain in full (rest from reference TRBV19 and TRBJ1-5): DGGITQSPKYLFRKEGQNVTLSCEQNLNHDAMYWYRQDPGQGLRLIYYSQIVNDFQKGDIAEGYSVSREKKESFPLTVTSAQKNPTAFYLCASSPGQSLSNQPQHFGDGTRLSIL.

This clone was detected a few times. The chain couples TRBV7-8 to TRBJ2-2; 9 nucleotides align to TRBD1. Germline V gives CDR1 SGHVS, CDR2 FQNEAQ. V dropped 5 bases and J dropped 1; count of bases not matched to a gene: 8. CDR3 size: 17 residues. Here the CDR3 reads CASSPFATGGNTGELFF. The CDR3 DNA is TGTGCCAGCAGCCCCTTCGCGACAGGGGGGAACACCGGGGAGCTGTTTTTT.

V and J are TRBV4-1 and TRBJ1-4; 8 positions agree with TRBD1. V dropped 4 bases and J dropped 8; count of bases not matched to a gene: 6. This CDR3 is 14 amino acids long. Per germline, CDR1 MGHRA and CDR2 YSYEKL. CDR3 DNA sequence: TGCGCCAGCAGCCTGCGGACAGGGTTGGAAAAACTGTTTTTT. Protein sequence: CASSLRTGLEKLFF.

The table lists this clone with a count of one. CDR3 sequence reads: CASSLAPEGNSPLHF. The CDR3 DNA reads TGCGCCAGCAGCTTGGCCCCGGAGGGGAATTCACCCCTCCACTTT. The chain is built from TRBV5-1 and TRBJ1-6, with a possible D match to TRBD1 (5 bases). CDR1 is SGHRS, CDR2 YFSETQ, per germline. The CDR3 sequence is 15 residues long. The germline V and J ends were trimmed by 0 bases and 7 bases, with 11 bases remaining between them.

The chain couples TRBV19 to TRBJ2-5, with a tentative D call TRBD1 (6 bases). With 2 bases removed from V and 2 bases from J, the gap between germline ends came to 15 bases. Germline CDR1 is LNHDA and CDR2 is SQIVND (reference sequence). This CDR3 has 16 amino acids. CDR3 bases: TGTGCCAGTAGTATACGCCGGGGACACAGACAAGAGACCCAGTACTTC. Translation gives CASSIRRGHRQETQYF.

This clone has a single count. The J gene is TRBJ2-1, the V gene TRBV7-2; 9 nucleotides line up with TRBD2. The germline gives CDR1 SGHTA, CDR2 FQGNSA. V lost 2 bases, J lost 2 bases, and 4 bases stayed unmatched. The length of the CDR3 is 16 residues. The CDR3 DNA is TGTGCCAGCAGCTTATTAGGCGGGGGGGCCTACAATGAGCAGTTCTTC. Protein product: CASSLLGGGAYNEQFF.

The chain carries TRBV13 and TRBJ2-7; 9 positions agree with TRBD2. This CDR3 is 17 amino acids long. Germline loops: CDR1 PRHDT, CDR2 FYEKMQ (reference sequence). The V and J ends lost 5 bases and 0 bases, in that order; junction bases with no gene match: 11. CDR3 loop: CASSPRGAGGSSYEQYF. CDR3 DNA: TGTGCCAGCAGCCCGCGGGGTGCGGGGGGGAGCTCCTACGAGCAGTACTTC.